This entry features one T cell receptor beta chain sequence. The record originates from a study of blood T cell repertoires in COVID-19. At the level of the study: Sites in the United States, Italy and Spain provided acute and convalescent COVID-19 samples. Sample material is recorded as cDNA or gDNA derived from T cells, B-cell-depleted T cells, or PBMCs.

The CDR3 loop spans 15 amino acids. V shed 5 bases and J 4 bases; nucleotides not matched to a gene: 8. CDR1 and CDR2 (germline): SGHAT, FQNNGV. Per the study methods: Reference gene primer amplification in the assay estimated nucleated cell counts. TCRdb keeps only in-frame clones here, not all; method: immunoSEQ multiplex PCR. That table is the source of V, J and clone size, and D and trimming were worked out from the DNA. The profile shows approximately 100,000 clones, just over 90% of them singletons. The sequenced sample consisted of peripheral blood. This receptor was obtained from a man in his fifties or sixties with acute or convalescent COVID-19. This chain uses TRBV11-2 with TRBJ1-2, with 9 bases identical to TRBD1. This CDR3 is CASSPGTGWSYGYTF. CDR3 nucleotides: TGTGCCAGCAGCCCCGGGACAGGGTGGAGCTATGGCTACACCTTC.